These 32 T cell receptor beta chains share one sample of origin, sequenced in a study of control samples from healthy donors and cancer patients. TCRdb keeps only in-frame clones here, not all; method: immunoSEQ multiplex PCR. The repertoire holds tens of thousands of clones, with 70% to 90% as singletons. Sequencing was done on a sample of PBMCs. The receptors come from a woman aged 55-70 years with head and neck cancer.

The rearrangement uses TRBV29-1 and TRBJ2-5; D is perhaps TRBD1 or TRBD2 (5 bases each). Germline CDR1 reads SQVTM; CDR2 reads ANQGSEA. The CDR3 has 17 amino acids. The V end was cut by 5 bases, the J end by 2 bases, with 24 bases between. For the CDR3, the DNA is TGCAGCGTTAGGGGAACCCGTGGGGGTCTTATTCAAGAGACCCAGTACTTC. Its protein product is CSVRGTRGGLIQETQYF. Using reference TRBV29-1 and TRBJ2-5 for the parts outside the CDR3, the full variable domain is SAVISQKPSRDICQRGTSLTIQCQVDSQVTMMFWYRQQPGQSLTLIATANQGSEATYESGFVIDKFPISRPNLTFSTLTVSNMSPEDSSIYLCSVRGTRGGLIQETQYFGPGTRLLVL.

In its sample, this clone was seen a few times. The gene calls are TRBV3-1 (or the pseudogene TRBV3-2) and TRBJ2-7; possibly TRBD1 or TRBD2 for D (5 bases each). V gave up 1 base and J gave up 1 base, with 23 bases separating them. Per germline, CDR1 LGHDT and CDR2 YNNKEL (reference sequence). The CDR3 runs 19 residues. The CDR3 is CASSQGAADPWGWSYEQYF. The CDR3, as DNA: TGTGCCAGCAGCCAAGGAGCAGCGGATCCATGGGGGTGGTCCTACGAGCAGTACTTC.

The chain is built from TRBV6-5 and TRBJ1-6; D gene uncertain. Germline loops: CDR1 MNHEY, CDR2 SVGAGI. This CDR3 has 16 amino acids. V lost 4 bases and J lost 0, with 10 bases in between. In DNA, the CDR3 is TGTGCCAGCAGTTTAGCGGAGAGCTCCTATAATTCACCCCTCCACTTT. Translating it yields CASSLAESSYNSPLHF.

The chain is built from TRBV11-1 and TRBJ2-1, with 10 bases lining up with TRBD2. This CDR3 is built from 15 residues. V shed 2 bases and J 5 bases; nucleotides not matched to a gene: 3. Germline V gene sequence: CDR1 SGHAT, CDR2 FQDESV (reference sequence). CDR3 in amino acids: CASSLLAGANNEQFF. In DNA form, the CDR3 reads TGTGCCAGCAGCTTACTAGCGGGAGCGAACAATGAGCAGTTCTTC.

CDR3 sequence: CASSTNNEQFF. The CDR3 DNA reads TGTGCCAGCAGCACAAACAATGAGCAGTTCTTC. V usage is TRBV7-9 and J usage is TRBJ2-1; D is unclear. The CDR3 spans 11 residues. CDR1 is SEHNR, CDR2 FQNEAQ, per germline (reference sequence). V lost 5 bases and J lost 5, with 4 bases in between.

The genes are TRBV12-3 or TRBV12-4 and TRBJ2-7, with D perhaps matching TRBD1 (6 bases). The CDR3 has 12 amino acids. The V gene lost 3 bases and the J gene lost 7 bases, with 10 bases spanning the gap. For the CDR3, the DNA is TGTGCCAGCAGTTTCCACAGGGTTGAGCAGTACTTC. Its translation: CASSFHRVEQYF.

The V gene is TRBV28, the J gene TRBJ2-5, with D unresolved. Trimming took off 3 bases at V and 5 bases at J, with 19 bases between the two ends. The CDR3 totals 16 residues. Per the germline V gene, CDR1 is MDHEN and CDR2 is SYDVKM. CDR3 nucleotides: TGTGCCAGCAGTTTCCACCCCCGGACGGGCTGGGAGACCCAGTACTTC. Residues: CASSFHPRTGWETQYF.

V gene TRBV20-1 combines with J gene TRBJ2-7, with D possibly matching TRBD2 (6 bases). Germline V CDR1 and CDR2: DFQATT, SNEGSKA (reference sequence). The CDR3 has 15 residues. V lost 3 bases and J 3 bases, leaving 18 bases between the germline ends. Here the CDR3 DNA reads TGCAGTGCTAGTGGGGGGACCCTACTAATCTACGAGCAGTACTTC. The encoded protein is CSASGGTLLIYEQYF.

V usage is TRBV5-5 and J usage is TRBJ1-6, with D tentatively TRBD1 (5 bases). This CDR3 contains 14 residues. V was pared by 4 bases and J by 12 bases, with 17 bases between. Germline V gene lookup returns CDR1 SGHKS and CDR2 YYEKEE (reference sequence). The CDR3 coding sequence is TGTGCCAGCAGCACGAACGGGGGGTTGGAACCCCTCCACTTT. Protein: CASSTNGGLEPLHF.

CDR3 in amino acids: CASSQVRHNEQFF. The CDR3 DNA sequence: TGTGCCAGCAGCCAAGTAAGGCACAATGAGCAGTTCTTC. The V call is TRBV14, the J call TRBJ2-1, with no clear D. Germline lookup yields CDR1 SGHDN and CDR2 FVKESK. The CDR3 spans 13 residues. V lost 1 base and J lost 5, with 6 bases in between.

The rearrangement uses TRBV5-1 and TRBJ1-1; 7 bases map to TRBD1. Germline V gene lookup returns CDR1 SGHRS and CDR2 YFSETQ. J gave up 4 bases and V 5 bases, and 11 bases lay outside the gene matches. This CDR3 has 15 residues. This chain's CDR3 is CASSYAQGSTTEAFF. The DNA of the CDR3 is TGCGCCAGCAGTTACGCACAGGGGTCGACCACTGAAGCTTTCTTT.

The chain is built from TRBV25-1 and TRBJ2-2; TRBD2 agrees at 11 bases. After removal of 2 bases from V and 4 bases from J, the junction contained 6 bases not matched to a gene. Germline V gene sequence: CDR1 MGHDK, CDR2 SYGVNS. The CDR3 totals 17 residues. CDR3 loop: CASSEHLGTSGTGELFF. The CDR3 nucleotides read TGTGCCAGCAGTGAACATCTCGGGACTAGCGGCACCGGGGAGCTGTTTTTT.

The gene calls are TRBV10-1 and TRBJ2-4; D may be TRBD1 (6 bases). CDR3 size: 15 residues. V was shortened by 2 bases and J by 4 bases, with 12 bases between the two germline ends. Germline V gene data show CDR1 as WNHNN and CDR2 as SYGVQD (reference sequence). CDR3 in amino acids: CASSEQRGGKNIQYF. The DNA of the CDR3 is TGCGCCAGCAGTGAGCAGCGAGGGGGAAAAAACATTCAGTACTTC.

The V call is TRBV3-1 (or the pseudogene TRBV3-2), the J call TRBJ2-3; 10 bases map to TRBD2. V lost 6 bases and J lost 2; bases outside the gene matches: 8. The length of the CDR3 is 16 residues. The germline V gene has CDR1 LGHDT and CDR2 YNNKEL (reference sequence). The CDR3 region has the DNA TGTGCCAGCAGTCATGTTAGCGGGAGGTCCACAGATACGCAGTATTTT. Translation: CASSHVSGRSTDTQYF.

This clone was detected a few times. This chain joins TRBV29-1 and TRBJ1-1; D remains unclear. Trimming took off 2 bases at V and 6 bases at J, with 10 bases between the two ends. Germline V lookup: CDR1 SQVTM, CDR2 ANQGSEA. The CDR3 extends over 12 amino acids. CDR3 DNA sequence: TGCAGCGTTGAAAGCGGAAGCGCTGAAGCTTTCTTT. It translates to CSVESGSAEAFF.

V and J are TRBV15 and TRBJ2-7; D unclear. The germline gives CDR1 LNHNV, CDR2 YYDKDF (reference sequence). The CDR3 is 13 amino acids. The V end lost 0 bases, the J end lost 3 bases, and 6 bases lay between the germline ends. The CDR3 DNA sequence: TGTGCCACCAGCAGAGAACGTTTCTACGAGCAGTACTTC. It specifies CATSRERFYEQYF.

The CDR3 sequence is CATSSVRLGELFF. CDR3 coding DNA: TGTGCCACCAGCAGCGTTAGATTAGGGGAGCTGTTTTTT. The chain couples TRBV15 to TRBJ2-2; D ambiguous. The CDR3 is 13 amino acids. The V gene lost 3 bases and the J gene lost 8 bases, with 10 bases spanning the gap. In germline, CDR1 is LNHNV, CDR2 YYDKDF (reference sequence).

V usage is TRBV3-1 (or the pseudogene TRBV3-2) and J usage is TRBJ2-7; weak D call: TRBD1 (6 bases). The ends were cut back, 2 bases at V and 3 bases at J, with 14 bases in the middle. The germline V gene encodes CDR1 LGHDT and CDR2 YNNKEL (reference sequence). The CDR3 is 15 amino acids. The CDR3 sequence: CASSQSPARGYEQYF. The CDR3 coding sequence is TGTGCCAGCAGCCAATCCCCTGCCAGGGGCTACGAGCAGTACTTC.

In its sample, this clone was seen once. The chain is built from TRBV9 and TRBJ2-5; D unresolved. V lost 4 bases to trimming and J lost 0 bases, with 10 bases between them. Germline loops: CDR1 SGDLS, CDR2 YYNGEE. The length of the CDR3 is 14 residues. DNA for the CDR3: TGTGCCAGCAGCCCTCACGCCAACCAAGAGACCCAGTACTTC. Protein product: CASSPHANQETQYF.

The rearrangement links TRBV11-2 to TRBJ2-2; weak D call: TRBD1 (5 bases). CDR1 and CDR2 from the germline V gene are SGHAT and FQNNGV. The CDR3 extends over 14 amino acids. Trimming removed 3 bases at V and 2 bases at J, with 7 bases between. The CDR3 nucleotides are TGTGCCAGCAGCTTGACAGTAAACACCGGGGAGCTGTTTTTT. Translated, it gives CASSLTVNTGELFF.

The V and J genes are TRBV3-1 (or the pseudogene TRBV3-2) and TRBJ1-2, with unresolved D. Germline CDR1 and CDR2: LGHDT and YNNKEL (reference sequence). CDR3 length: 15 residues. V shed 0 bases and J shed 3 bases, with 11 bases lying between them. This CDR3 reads CASSQDRSGDYGYTF. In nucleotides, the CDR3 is TGTGCCAGCAGCCAAGATCGGTCCGGAGACTATGGCTACACCTTC.

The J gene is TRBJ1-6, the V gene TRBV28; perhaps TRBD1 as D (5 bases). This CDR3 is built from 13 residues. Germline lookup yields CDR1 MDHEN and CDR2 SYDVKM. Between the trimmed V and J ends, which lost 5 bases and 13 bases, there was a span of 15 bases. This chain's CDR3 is CASSPRTSVPLHF. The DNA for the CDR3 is TGTGCCAGCAGTCCGCGGACATCCGTTCCCCTCCACTTT.

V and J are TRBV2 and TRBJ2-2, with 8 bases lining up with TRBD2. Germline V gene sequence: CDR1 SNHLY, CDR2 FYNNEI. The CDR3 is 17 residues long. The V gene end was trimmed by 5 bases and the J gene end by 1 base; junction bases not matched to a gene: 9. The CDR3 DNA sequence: TGTGCCAGCAGTCCCCGGATGGCGGGAGGGAACACCGGGGAGCTGTTTTTT. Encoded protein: CASSPRMAGGNTGELFF.

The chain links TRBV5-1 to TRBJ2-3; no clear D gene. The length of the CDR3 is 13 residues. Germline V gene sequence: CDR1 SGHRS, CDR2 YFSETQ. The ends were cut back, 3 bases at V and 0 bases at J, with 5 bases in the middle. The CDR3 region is CASSSASTDTQYF. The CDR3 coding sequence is TGCGCCAGCAGCTCGGCTAGCACAGATACGCAGTATTTT.

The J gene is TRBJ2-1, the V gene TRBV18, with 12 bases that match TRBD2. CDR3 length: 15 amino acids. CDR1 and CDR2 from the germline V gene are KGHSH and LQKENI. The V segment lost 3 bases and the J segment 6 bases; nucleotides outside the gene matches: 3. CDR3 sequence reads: CASSPGLAGANEQFF. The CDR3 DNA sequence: TGTGCCAGCTCACCGGGACTAGCGGGTGCCAATGAGCAGTTCTTC.

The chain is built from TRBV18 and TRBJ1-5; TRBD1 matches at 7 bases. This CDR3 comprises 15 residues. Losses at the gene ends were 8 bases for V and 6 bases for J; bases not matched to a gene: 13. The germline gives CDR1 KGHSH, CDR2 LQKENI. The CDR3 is CASASQGEGSQPQHF. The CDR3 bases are TGTGCCAGCGCGTCTCAGGGGGAGGGGAGTCAGCCCCAGCATTTT.

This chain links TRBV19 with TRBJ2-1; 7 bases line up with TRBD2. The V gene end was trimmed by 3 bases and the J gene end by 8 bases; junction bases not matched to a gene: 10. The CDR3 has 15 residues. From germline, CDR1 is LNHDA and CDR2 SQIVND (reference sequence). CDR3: CASSIGGTISYEQFF. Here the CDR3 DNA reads TGTGCCAGTAGTATTGGCGGGACTATAAGTTATGAGCAGTTCTTC.

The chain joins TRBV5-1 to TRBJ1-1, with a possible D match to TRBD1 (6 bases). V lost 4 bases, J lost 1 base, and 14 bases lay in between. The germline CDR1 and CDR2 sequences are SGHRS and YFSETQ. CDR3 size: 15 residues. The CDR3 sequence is CASSNTGTPNTEAFF. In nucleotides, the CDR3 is TGCGCCAGCAGCAATACCGGGACACCGAACACTGAAGCTTTCTTT.

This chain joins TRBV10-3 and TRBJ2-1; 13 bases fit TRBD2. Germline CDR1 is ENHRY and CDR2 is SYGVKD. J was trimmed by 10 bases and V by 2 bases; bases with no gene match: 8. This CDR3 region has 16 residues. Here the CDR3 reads CAISEAGLAGVAEQFF. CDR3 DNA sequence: TGTGCCATCAGTGAGGCTGGACTAGCGGGAGTAGCAGAGCAGTTCTTC.

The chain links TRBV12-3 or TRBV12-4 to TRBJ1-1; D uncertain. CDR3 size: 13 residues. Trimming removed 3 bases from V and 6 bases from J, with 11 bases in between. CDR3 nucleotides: TGTGCCAGCAGTTTTGCGGGGAGGTCTGAAGCTTTCTTT. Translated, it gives CASSFAGRSEAFF.

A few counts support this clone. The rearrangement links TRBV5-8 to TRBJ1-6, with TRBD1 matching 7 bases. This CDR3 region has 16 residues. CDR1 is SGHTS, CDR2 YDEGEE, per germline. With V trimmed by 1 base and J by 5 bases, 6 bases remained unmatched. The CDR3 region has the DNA TGTGCCAGCAGCTTGTTCGCAGGGGGAAATAATTCACCCCTCCACTTT. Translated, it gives CASSLFAGGNNSPLHF.

The CDR3 DNA sequence: TGTGCCAGCAGCTCGCTAGCGGGAGGGAACAATGAGCAGTTCTTC. Translating gives CASSSLAGGNNEQFF. The V gene is TRBV11-2, the J gene TRBJ2-1; TRBD2 matches at 12 bases. Losses at the gene ends were 4 bases for V and 5 bases for J; bases not matched to a gene: 3. Per germline, CDR1 SGHAT and CDR2 FQNNGV. The CDR3 covers 15 residues. The whole variable domain, filled in from reference TRBV11-2 and TRBJ2-1, reads EAGVAQSPRYKIIEKRQSVAFWCNPISGHATLYWYQQILGQGPKLLIQFQNNGVVDDSQLPKDRFSAERLKGVDSTLKIQPAKLEDSAVYLCASSSLAGGNNEQFFGPGTRLTVL.